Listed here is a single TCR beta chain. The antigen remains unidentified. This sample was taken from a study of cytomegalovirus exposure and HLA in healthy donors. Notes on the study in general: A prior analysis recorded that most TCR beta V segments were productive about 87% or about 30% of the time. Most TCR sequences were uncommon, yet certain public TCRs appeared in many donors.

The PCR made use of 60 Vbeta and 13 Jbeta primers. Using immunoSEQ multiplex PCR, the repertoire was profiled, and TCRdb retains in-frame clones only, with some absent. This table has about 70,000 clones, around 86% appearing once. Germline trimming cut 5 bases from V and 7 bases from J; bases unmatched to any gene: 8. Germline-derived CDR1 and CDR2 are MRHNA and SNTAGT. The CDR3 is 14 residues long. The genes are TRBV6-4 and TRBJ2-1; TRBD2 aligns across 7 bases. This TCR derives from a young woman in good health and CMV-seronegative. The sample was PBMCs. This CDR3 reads CASSNLPAGNEQFF. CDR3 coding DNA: TGTGCCAGCAGTAATCTTCCAGCGGGAAATGAGCAGTTCTTC.